These 26 T cell receptor beta chains originate from one sample sequenced in a study of response to subunit inactivated influenza vaccine. MiXCR was run by TCRdb on the RT-PCR reads, yielding one entry per CDR3 protein. Altogether about 500,000 distinct CDR3 sequences are present, 15% to 20% being singletons, with the ten largest covering over 2.5%. This sample comprised CD4+ T cells sorted from PBMCs, obtained less than 30 months after vaccination. The receptors originated from a man between 45 and 75 years old who received an inactivated influenza vaccine.

V usage is TRBV20-1 and J usage is TRBJ2-1, with 10 bases matching TRBD2. V dropped 5 bases and J dropped 6; count of bases not matched to a gene: 7. The CDR3 is made up of 14 amino acids. CDR1 is DFQATT, CDR2 SNEGSKA, per germline (reference sequence). Here the CDR3 reads CSALGLAQFNEQFF. CDR3 DNA: TGCAGTGCTTTGGGACTAGCGCAGTTCAATGAGCAGTTCTTC.

This chain connects TRBV12-3 or TRBV12-4 to TRBJ2-1; 10 bases agree with TRBD2. The J segment lost 2 bases and the V segment lost 5 bases, leaving 3 bases of the junction unmatched. The CDR3 runs 15 residues. The CDR3 here is CASSVTSGTYNEQFF. The DNA of the CDR3 is TGTGCCAGCAGTGTCACTAGCGGGACCTACAATGAGCAGTTCTTC.

This chain uses TRBV20-1 with TRBJ1-5, with 7 bases lining up with TRBD1. V lost 0 bases, J lost 0 bases, and 8 bases stayed unmatched. Germline values: CDR1 DFQATT, CDR2 SNEGSKA (reference sequence). This CDR3 contains 17 residues. CDR3 sequence reads: CSAREGYRGLSNQPQHF. CDR3 nucleotides: TGCAGTGCTAGAGAGGGATACAGGGGCCTTAGCAATCAGCCCCAGCATTTT.

This chain links TRBV5-1 with TRBJ1-4; D unresolved. V was trimmed by 5 bases and J by 0 bases, leaving 8 bases between them. The CDR3 is 14 amino acids. From germline, CDR1 is SGHRS and CDR2 YFSETQ. CDR3 nucleotides: TGCGCCAGCAGGGCGTATCCAACTAATGAAAAACTGTTTTTT. Translation: CASRAYPTNEKLFF.

This clonotype was seen more than once but under ten times. The chain links TRBV9 to TRBJ2-3, with D possibly TRBD1 on 5 matching bases. Germline loops: CDR1 SGDLS, CDR2 YYNGEE. Between the trimmed V and J ends, which lost 0 bases and 5 bases, there was a span of 16 bases. The CDR3 is made up of 16 amino acids. The CDR3 is CASSVGISQGGDTQYF. The CDR3 bases are TGTGCCAGCAGCGTAGGTATTAGCCAGGGCGGAGATACGCAGTATTTT.

This clonotype was found a few times. This chain links TRBV5-1 with TRBJ1-2; D possibly corresponds to TRBD1 (5 bases). The germline V gene has CDR1 SGHRS and CDR2 YFSETQ. The ends were cut back, 5 bases at V and 1 base at J, with 9 bases in the middle. This CDR3 is 13 amino acids long. CDR3 amino acids: CASSQDNNYGYTF. CDR3 sequence (DNA): TGCGCCAGCAGTCAGGACAATAACTATGGCTACACCTTC.

The chain couples TRBV5-5 to TRBJ2-5; the D is unclear. CDR3 length: 12 residues. Germline values: CDR1 SGHKS, CDR2 YYEKEE (reference sequence). The V and J ends lost 5 bases and 5 bases respectively, with 10 bases between them. The CDR3: CASRPLGETQYF. The CDR3 DNA reads as TGTGCCAGCAGGCCCCTAGGCGAGACCCAGTACTTC.

The table lists this clonotype with a few counts. The gene calls are TRBV5-1 and TRBJ2-1; D might be TRBD2 (6 bases). The V end lost 5 bases, the J end lost 4 bases, and 13 bases lay between the germline ends. CDR3 length: 14 residues. CDR1 and CDR2 (germline): SGHRS, YFSETQ. The CDR3 bases are TGCGCCAGCAGTTTTAGCGGAGATTACAATGAGCAGTTCTTC. As protein: CASSFSGDYNEQFF.

This clonotype occurred a few times. V is TRBV7-2 and J is TRBJ2-3, with D perhaps TRBD2 (5 bases). Trimming removed 0 bases from V and 4 bases from J, with 11 bases in between. Germline V gene sequence: CDR1 SGHTA, CDR2 FQGNSA. This CDR3 spans 15 amino acids. The CDR3 DNA reads TGTGCCAGCAGCTTAGCGGGGAGTCGAGCAGATACGCAGTATTTT. As protein: CASSLAGSRADTQYF.

This clonotype was counted at least ten times. The junction departs from germline at one end; a sequencing error may be responsible. The chain couples TRBV5-1 to TRBJ2-3; no definite D call. This CDR3 is 14 amino acids long. CDR1 and CDR2 (germline): SGHRS, YFSETQ. CDR3 amino acids: CASSLGGSTDTQYF. CDR3 in DNA: TGTGCCAGCAGCTTAGGCGGTAGCACAGATACGCAGTATTTT.

The CDR3 DNA follows: TGTGCCAGCCTCCTTGTCGGCACAGATACGCAGTATTTT. Translating it yields CASLLVGTDTQYF. The chain recombines TRBV7-9 with TRBJ2-3; D unresolved. The CDR3 runs to 13 residues. The germline V gene encodes CDR1 SEHNR and CDR2 FQNEAQ (reference sequence). V lost 8 bases, J lost 1 base, and 10 bases lay in between. The whole variable domain, filled in from reference TRBV7-9 and TRBJ2-3, reads DTGVSQNPRHKITKRGQNVTFRCDPISEHNRLYWYRQTLGQGPEFLTYFQNEAQLEKSRLLSDRFSAERPKGSFSTLEIQRTEQGDSAMYLCASLLVGTDTQYFGPGTRLTVL.

This chain uses TRBV7-9 with TRBJ2-7; D not certain. There are 12 residues in the CDR3. Looked up from germline, CDR1 is SEHNR and CDR2 is FQNEAQ (reference sequence). V gave up 2 bases and J gave up 6 bases, with 8 bases separating them. The chain's CDR3 is CASSLLSSEQYF. The CDR3 region has the DNA TGTGCCAGCAGCTTACTATCTTCCGAGCAGTACTTC. Looking up the rest from reference TRBV7-9 and TRBJ2-7 gives the full variable domain: DTGVSQNPRHKITKRGQNVTFRCDPISEHNRLYWYRQTLGQGPEFLTYFQNEAQLEKSRLLSDRFSAERPKGSFSTLEIQRTEQGDSAMYLCASSLLSSEQYFGPGTRLTVT.

The chain couples TRBV7-9 to TRBJ2-5; no clear D. From germline, CDR1 is SEHNR and CDR2 FQNEAQ (reference sequence). V shed 4 bases and J shed 5 bases, with 11 bases lying between them. This CDR3 contains 13 residues. CDR3 bases: TGTGCCAGCAGCTACACCTGGGCGGAGACCCAGTACTTC. Its protein product is CASSYTWAETQYF. Filled out from reference TRBV7-9 and TRBJ2-5, the complete variable domain reads DTGVSQNPRHKITKRGQNVTFRCDPISEHNRLYWYRQTLGQGPEFLTYFQNEAQLEKSRLLSDRFSAERPKGSFSTLEIQRTEQGDSAMYLCASSYTWAETQYFGPGTRLLVL.

The chain uses TRBV7-6 and TRBJ2-3; D is unclear. Deletions cut 4 bases from V and 4 bases from J, with 12 bases between. CDR1 is SGHVS, CDR2 FNYEAQ, per germline. The CDR3 contains 14 residues. CDR3 coding DNA: TGTGCCAGCAGCTACTTAGGGCCCCCAGATACGCAGTATTTT. It encodes CASSYLGPPDTQYF.

The chain joins TRBV20-1 to TRBJ1-5, with D perhaps matching TRBD1 (5 bases). The V gene lost 1 base and the J gene lost 6 bases, with 16 bases spanning the gap. CDR3 length: 15 amino acids. The germline V gene encodes CDR1 DFQATT and CDR2 SNEGSKA (reference sequence). The CDR3 coding sequence is TGCAGTGCTAGAGGGGAGGGGCAGGGTGTTCAGCCCCAGCATTTT. Its translation is CSARGEGQGVQPQHF.

This rearrangement joins TRBV6-1 to TRBJ2-1, with 7 bases aligning to TRBD1. The V and J ends lost 6 bases and 7 bases, in that order; junction bases with no gene match: 9. Germline CDR1 reads MNHNS; CDR2 reads SASEGT. The CDR3 sequence is 14 residues long. The CDR3 nucleotides are TGTGCCAGCAGGATACAGACAGGGCCGAATGAGCAGTTCTTC. Amino acids: CASRIQTGPNEQFF.

This clonotype was recorded many times. The chain has TRBV5-5 and TRBJ2-5, with a weak D call TRBD2 (5 bases). Deletions cut 4 bases from V and 5 bases from J, with 21 bases between. CDR3 length equals 16 residues. Germline CDR1 SGHKS, CDR2 YYEKEE (reference sequence). The CDR3 sequence: CASSRGQGGGWETQYF. As DNA, the CDR3 is TGTGCCAGCAGCCGGGGTCAAGGAGGAGGTTGGGAGACCCAGTACTTC.

This chain uses TRBV19 with TRBJ2-5; 14 bases are shared with TRBD2. This CDR3 region has 18 residues. J was trimmed by 0 bases and V by 5 bases; bases with no gene match: 8. CDR1 is LNHDA and CDR2 is SQIVND in the germline V gene (reference sequence). CDR3 sequence: CASSVRTSGGPYQETQYF. The CDR3 DNA follows: TGTGCCAGTAGTGTGAGGACTAGCGGGGGGCCCTACCAAGAGACCCAGTACTTC.

This clonotype was picked up a small number of times. This rearrangement joins TRBV5-1 to TRBJ2-1; perhaps TRBD2 as D (5 bases). CDR3 length: 16 residues. V lost 3 bases and J 2 bases, leaving 15 bases between the germline ends. Looked up from germline, CDR1 is SGHRS and CDR2 is YFSETQ. The CDR3 DNA reads as TGCGCCAGCAGCTCCCCTAGCCTATTAACCTACAATGAGCAGTTCTTC. This gives the protein CASSSPSLLTYNEQFF.

The chain couples TRBV4-2 to TRBJ1-6, with TRBD1 as a possible D gene (5 bases). V dropped 1 base and J dropped 9 bases, with 13 bases sitting between them. The CDR3 has 15 residues. Germline loops: CDR1 LGHNA, CDR2 YNFKEQ. CDR3: CASSQGQGESSPLHF. CDR3 DNA sequence: TGTGCCAGCAGCCAAGGTCAGGGAGAGAGTTCACCCCTCCACTTT.

The V call is TRBV18, the J call TRBJ1-1; 11 positions match TRBD1. Germline V gene lookup returns CDR1 KGHSH and CDR2 LQKENI. Unmatched junction bases numbered 4, after V lost 5 bases and J lost 8 bases. This CDR3 has 13 amino acids. The CDR3: CASSSGQGAEAFF. The CDR3 coding sequence is TGTGCCAGCTCATCCGGACAGGGGGCAGAAGCTTTCTTT.

This clonotype was observed a few times. The gene calls are TRBV3-1 and TRBJ2-2; TRBD2 aligns across 7 bases. The CDR3 loop spans 16 amino acids. CDR1 and CDR2 from the germline V gene are LGHDT and YNNKEL (reference sequence). V lost 4 bases and J lost 0; bases outside the gene matches: 5. This chain's CDR3 is CASSRPAGTNTGELFF. CDR3 nucleotides: TGTGCCAGCAGCCGACCAGCGGGGACGAACACCGGGGAGCTGTTTTTT.

The chain carries TRBV20-1 and TRBJ2-2; the match to TRBD2 covers 7 bases. The CDR3 is 15 amino acids. Losses at the gene ends were 0 bases for V and 3 bases for J; bases not matched to a gene: 4. The germline V gene has CDR1 DFQATT and CDR2 SNEGSKA (reference sequence). The CDR3 sequence is CSARDFSGDTGELFF. The CDR3 coding sequence is TGCAGTGCTAGAGATTTCAGCGGGGACACCGGGGAGCTGTTTTTT.

The chain carries TRBV7-7 and TRBJ2-2; TRBD1 matches at 8 bases. CDR3 size: 16 residues. Germline V lookup: CDR1 SSHAT, CDR2 FNYEAQ (reference sequence). Germline trimming cut 0 bases from V and 6 bases from J; bases unmatched to any gene: 6. The CDR3 is CASSLASGGAPGELFF. As DNA, the CDR3 is TGTGCCAGCAGCTTAGCGTCAGGGGGCGCCCCCGGGGAGCTGTTTTTT.

The V and J genes are TRBV25-1 and TRBJ2-3, with unresolved D. CDR1 MGHDK and CDR2 SYGVNS come from the germline V gene. V gave up 3 bases and J gave up 4 bases, with 11 bases separating them. CDR3 length: 14 residues. The CDR3 bases are TGTGCCAGCAGTGATGGGGATTATGCAGATACGCAGTATTTT. It yields the protein CASSDGDYADTQYF.

Only a few counts were recorded for this clonotype. The rearrangement uses TRBV12-3 or TRBV12-4 and TRBJ1-5, with TRBD1 identical over 8 bases. V lost 6 bases to trimming and J lost 1 base; unmatched junction nucleotides: 11. This CDR3 is 17 amino acids long. The CDR3: CASRPDRGQGSNQPQHF. DNA of the CDR3: TGTGCCAGCAGGCCCGACAGGGGTCAAGGAAGCAATCAGCCCCAGCATTTT.